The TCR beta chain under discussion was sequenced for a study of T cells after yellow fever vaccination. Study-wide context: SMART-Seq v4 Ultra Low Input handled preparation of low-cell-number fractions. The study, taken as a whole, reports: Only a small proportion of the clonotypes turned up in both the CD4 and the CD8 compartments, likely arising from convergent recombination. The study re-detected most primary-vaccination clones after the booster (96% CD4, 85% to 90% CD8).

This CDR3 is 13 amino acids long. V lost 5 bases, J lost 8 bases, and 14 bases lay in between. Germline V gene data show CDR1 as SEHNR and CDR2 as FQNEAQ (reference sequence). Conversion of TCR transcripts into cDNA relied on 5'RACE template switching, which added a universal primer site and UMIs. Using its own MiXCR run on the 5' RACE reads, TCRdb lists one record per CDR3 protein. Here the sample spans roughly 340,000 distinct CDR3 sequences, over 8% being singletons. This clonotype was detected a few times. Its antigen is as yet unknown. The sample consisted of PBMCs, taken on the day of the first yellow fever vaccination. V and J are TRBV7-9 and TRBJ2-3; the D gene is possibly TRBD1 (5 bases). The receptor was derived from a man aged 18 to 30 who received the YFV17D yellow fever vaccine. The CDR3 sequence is CASSQSVQGTQYF. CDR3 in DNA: TGTGCCAGCAGCCAAAGTGTCCAGGGTACGCAGTATTTT.